These 31 T cell receptor beta chains were sequenced from one sample in a study of T cells expressing NK-cell markers (dated by TCRdb to the early 2020s). Libraries were constructed by 5' RACE. Sequencing was carried out with an Illumina HiSeq 2000. Each CDR3 protein sequence appears as one entry after TCRdb reprocessed the reads, and no DNA is included. This sample's table lists roughly 180,000 distinct CDR3 sequences. The ten largest clones represent 15% to 20% of the sample. The specimen was blood T cells: a sorted CD56 or NKG2C T cell subset, CD4+ or CD8+ T cells, or bulk PBMC T cells (not recorded which). All receptors derive from a woman between 18 and 70 years old in good health.

The rearrangement joins TRBV27 to TRBJ1-5; absent DNA, TCRdb's TRBD1 call cannot be checked. The CDR3 has 15 amino acids. Looked up from germline, CDR1 is MNHEY and CDR2 is SMNVEV (reference sequence). The CDR3 here is CASSGTGHSNQPQHF.

The chain couples TRBV7-2 to TRBJ2-2. This CDR3 has 14 residues. In germline, CDR1 is SGHTA, CDR2 FQGNSA. This CDR3 is CASSPQVPSGELFF.

The gene calls are TRBV21-1 and TRBJ2-3; TCRdb's assignment of TRBD1 cannot be checked, as there is no DNA. TRBV21-1 is noted as a pseudogene. The CDR3 runs 17 residues. The CDR3 loop is CASTGTGQPASTDTQYF.

This chain links TRBV12-3 or TRBV12-4 with TRBJ2-1; TCRdb selects TRBD2, and the lack of DNA leaves this call unchecked. The CDR3 is 15 residues long. This CDR3 is CASSLEGASRNEQFF.

V gene TRBV5-6 combines with J gene TRBJ2-3; TCRdb's assignment of TRBD2 cannot be checked, as there is no DNA. Germline assignment: CDR1 SGHDT and CDR2 YYEEEE. CDR3 length equals 15 residues. The CDR3 loop is CASSRKTSGQDTQYF.

The chain joins TRBV12-3 or TRBV12-4 to TRBJ2-2; the TRBD2 assignment by TCRdb is unverifiable without DNA. There are 15 residues in the CDR3. CDR3: CASTPRGLASGELFF.

V is TRBV12-3 or TRBV12-4 and J is TRBJ1-1; the TCRdb call, TRBD1, lacks DNA for checking. The CDR3 covers 15 residues. The CDR3 reads CASTLPGTGISEAFF.

The V and J genes are TRBV12-3 or TRBV12-4 and TRBJ2-7; no DNA is available, so the TRBD2 call from TCRdb remains unchecked. This CDR3 is built from 16 residues. The CDR3 sequence: CASSPLRTSGSGEQYF.

This sequence joins TRBV19 and TRBJ2-2; TCRdb picks TRBD1, but there is no DNA to check that call. The CDR3 has 16 residues. Germline-derived CDR1 and CDR2 are LNHDA and SQIVND (reference sequence). CDR3 in amino acids: CASSLRSGGGTGELFF.

The rearrangement joins TRBV30 to TRBJ2-5. The CDR3 extends over 15 amino acids. The germline V gene encodes CDR1 GTSNPN and CDR2 SVGIG (reference sequence). CDR3 amino acids: CAWKRLAYPTETQYF.

The rearrangement uses TRBV5-1 and TRBJ2-3; TCRdb outputs TRBD1, but without DNA this stays unchecked. The germline gives CDR1 SGHRS, CDR2 YFSETQ. This CDR3 region has 15 residues. The CDR3 reads CASSLGQGATDTQYF.

The rearrangement links TRBV4-2 to TRBJ2-1. Germline V CDR1 and CDR2: LGHNA, YNFKEQ. This CDR3 has 17 amino acids. CDR3: CASSQDKTGGSYNEQFF.

This chain joins TRBV29-1 and TRBJ2-2. This CDR3 is 11 amino acids long. Germline-derived CDR1 and CDR2 are SQVTM and ANQGSEA. This CDR3 reads CSVLSSGELFF.

The chain carries TRBV21-1 and TRBJ1-6; TCRdb indicates TRBD1, and absent DNA this call remains unverified. TRBV21-1 is a known pseudogene. The CDR3 contains 16 residues. The CDR3 is CASRRHPGPAMGPLHF.

The V gene is TRBV29-1, the J gene TRBJ2-1; TCRdb names TRBD2, which stays unverified in the absence of DNA. The CDR3 is 14 amino acids. CDR1 SQVTM and CDR2 ANQGSEA come from the germline V gene. The CDR3 loop is CSVDSSGKSGEQFF.

The V call is TRBV15, the J call TRBJ2-5; TCRdb calls TRBD1, which cannot be checked without DNA. CDR1 and CDR2 from the germline V gene are LNHNV and YYDKDF (reference sequence). The CDR3 is 16 amino acids. Here the CDR3 reads CATSRDGRSLKETQYF.

V is TRBV12-3 or TRBV12-4 and J is TRBJ1-5; with no DNA, the TCRdb D assignment of TRBD1 cannot be verified. CDR3 length: 14 residues. CDR3 loop: CASRGDGVNQPQHF.

This chain links TRBV2 with TRBJ2-3; the TCRdb D gene call, TRBD1, has no DNA to confirm it. The CDR3 spans 16 residues. Germline V gene lookup returns CDR1 SNHLY and CDR2 FYNNEI. This CDR3 reads CASSEGGGGVTDTQYF.

The rearrangement joins TRBV6-1 to TRBJ2-5; TCRdb's D call of TRBD2 is untestable without DNA. The CDR3 totals 14 residues. Germline V lookup: CDR1 MNHNS, CDR2 SASEGT. The CDR3: CASIRGRAGETQYF.

The J gene is TRBJ1-1, the V gene TRBV12-3 or TRBV12-4; with no DNA, the TCRdb D assignment of TRBD1 cannot be verified. The CDR3 contains 14 residues. CDR3 residues: CASSGTGLNTEAFF.

The V call is TRBV4-1, the J call TRBJ2-3; without DNA, the TCRdb call of TRBD1 cannot be checked. Germline V CDR1 and CDR2: MGHRA, YSYEKL. The CDR3 is 15 residues long. CDR3 residues: CASSQVPTRGDTQYF.

The V call is TRBV6-5, the J call TRBJ2-5. The CDR3 sequence is 13 residues long. Germline CDR1 reads MNHEY; CDR2 reads SVGAGI. This CDR3 reads CASSYGAKETQYF.

This chain joins TRBV7-9 and TRBJ2-3; the TCRdb call, TRBD2, lacks DNA for checking. CDR1 is SEHNR and CDR2 is FQNEAQ in the germline V gene (reference sequence). The CDR3 loop spans 15 amino acids. CDR3 amino acids: CASLSGTSVSDTQYF.

V gene TRBV27 combines with J gene TRBJ2-1; TCRdb's D call of TRBD2 is untestable without DNA. Per germline, CDR1 MNHEY and CDR2 SMNVEV (reference sequence). There are 17 residues in the CDR3. The CDR3 is CASSPSLAGGVYNEQFF.

This chain uses TRBV18 with TRBJ1-6; TCRdb selects TRBD1, and the lack of DNA leaves this call unchecked. This CDR3 has 15 amino acids. Germline loops: CDR1 KGHSH, CDR2 LQKENI. CDR3 protein: CASSPSDRKFSPLHF.

This chain uses TRBV20-1 with TRBJ1-6; TCRdb lists TRBD1, though no DNA is available to test this call. The germline gives CDR1 DFQATT, CDR2 SNEGSKA (reference sequence). The CDR3 extends over 14 amino acids. CDR3 sequence: CSASERTGNSPLHF.

The chain is built from TRBV6-1 and TRBJ1-1; TCRdb returns TRBD1, unconfirmable since there is no DNA. CDR1 MNHNS and CDR2 SASEGT come from the germline V gene. The CDR3 consists of 13 residues. CDR3 loop: CASRLQGGTEAFF.

This sequence joins TRBV7-2 and TRBJ2-2. Germline lookup yields CDR1 SGHTA and CDR2 FQGNSA. The CDR3 runs 12 residues. CDR3 sequence: CASSLDVGELFF.

This CDR3 reads CASSSRTGRDEKLFF. The genes are TRBV3-1 and TRBJ1-4; TCRdb calls TRBD1, which cannot be checked without DNA. From germline, CDR1 is LGHDT and CDR2 YNNKEL (reference sequence). The CDR3 contains 15 residues. Based on the CDR3 plus reference TRBV3-1 and TRBJ1-4, the full variable domain is DTAVSQTPKYLVTQMGNDKSIKCEQNLGHDTMYWYKQDSKKFLKIMFSYNNKELIINETVPNRFSPKSPDKAHLNLHINSLELGDSAVYFCASSSRTGRDEKLFFGSGTQLSVL.

The V gene is TRBV28, the J gene TRBJ2-3; TCRdb returns TRBD2, unconfirmable since there is no DNA. CDR1 and CDR2 (germline): MDHEN, SYDVKM. This CDR3 is built from 15 residues. The CDR3 sequence: CASSLEAGAIDTQYF.

V and J are TRBV27 and TRBJ2-1; without DNA, the TCRdb call of TRBD2 cannot be checked. CDR3 length equals 18 residues. Germline loops: CDR1 MNHEY, CDR2 SMNVEV (reference sequence). CDR3: CASSFYQILAGGHNEQFF.